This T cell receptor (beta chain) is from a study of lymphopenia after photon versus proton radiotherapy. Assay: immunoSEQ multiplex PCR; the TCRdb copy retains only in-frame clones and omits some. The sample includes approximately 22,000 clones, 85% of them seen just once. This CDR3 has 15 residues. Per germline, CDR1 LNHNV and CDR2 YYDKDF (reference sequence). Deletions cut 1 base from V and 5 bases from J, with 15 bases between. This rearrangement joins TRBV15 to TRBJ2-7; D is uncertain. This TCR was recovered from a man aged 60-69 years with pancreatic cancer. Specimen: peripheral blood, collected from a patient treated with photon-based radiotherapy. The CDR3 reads CATSRARSKQNEQYF. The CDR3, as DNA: TGTGCCACCAGCAGAGCCCGTAGTAAGCAAAACGAGCAGTACTTC.